The rows below give T cell receptor beta chains drawn from one sample of a study of blood T cell repertoires in COVID-19. The method was immunoSEQ multiplex PCR; TCRdb's version includes in-frame clones alone and lacks a portion of them. The table has around 200,000 clones, over 60% seen once; the top ten hold less than 7%. What was sequenced was peripheral blood. The receptors here all came from a woman between 65 and 79 years old with acute or convalescent COVID-19. The conserved cysteine and the conserved F or W are not part of the CDR3 here. D genes are given only for firm matches. Clone size is shown for a subset of rows, as once, few, many or a class of expanded clone.

TRBV5-4	TRBJ2-5	.	.	ASSLGQHQETQY
TRBV28	TRBJ1-5	.	.	ASSFLETNQPQH
TRBV9	TRBJ1-1	.	.	ASSPQTTLNTEAF
TRBV10-3	TRBJ2-4	.	TRBD2	AISESGREAKDIQY
TRBV29-1	TRBJ2-1	.	TRBD2	SVAGTSGRPTYNEQF
TRBV5-6	TRBJ1-4	.	TRBD1	ASSLEGGANEKLF
TRBV3-1/TRBV3-2	TRBJ1-6	.	.	ASSQLAGGDSPLH
TRBV20-1	TRBJ2-2	.	.	SATGFGELF
TRBV28	TRBJ1-5	.	TRBD1	ASSPGQGSNQPQH
TRBV7-2	TRBJ1-5	once	.	ASSTSSNQPQH
TRBV7-3	TRBJ2-3	.	TRBD2	ASSAGASGSTDTQY
TRBV5-4	TRBJ1-2	.	.	ASSFGRANYGYT
TRBV27	TRBJ1-4	.	TRBD1	ASSLGDRGVEKLF
TRBV10-1	TRBJ2-7	few	TRBD1	ASSDPTGARSEQY
TRBV5-1	TRBJ2-3	.	TRBD2	ASTQGLAGADTQY
TRBV19	TRBJ1-4	.	TRBD1	ASSTPGQGKEKLF
TRBV7-9	TRBJ2-5	once	.	ASSLAGGVAQY
TRBV5-4	TRBJ1-4	.	.	ASTRREALAAEEKLF
TRBV5-1	TRBJ1-6	.	TRBD1	ASSRTGSSLGSPLH
TRBV19	TRBJ1-1	.	.	ASRSGGRNTEAF
TRBV18	TRBJ2-7	.	TRBD2	ASSQGTSSYEQY
TRBV5-8	TRBJ2-3	.	.	ASSWSGDTQY
TRBV2	TRBJ2-7	.	.	ASKQSSYEQY
TRBV28	TRBJ1-2	few	TRBD1	ASTMTGGGGYT
TRBV6-5	TRBJ2-2	few	TRBD1	ASTLGQTNTGELF
TRBV7-2	TRBJ2-7	.	.	ASSPTVYEQY
TRBV7-9	TRBJ2-3	.	.	ASSRTYSTDTQY
TRBV15	TRBJ2-3	.	.	ATSPREAALTDTQY
TRBV5-4	TRBJ2-7	.	.	ASSLGQGRNEQY
TRBV5-4	TRBJ2-3	.	TRBD2	ASSWTSGRAATDTQY
TRBV5-1	TRBJ2-5	.	TRBD1	ASSFSGTGGVETQY
TRBV10-3	TRBJ2-5	.	TRBD1	AISESGQGRRETQY
TRBV6-6	TRBJ2-7	.	.	ASSVPGHSYEQY
TRBV5-1	TRBJ2-6	.	TRBD1	ASSLDDRGVSGANVLT
TRBV27	TRBJ2-7	.	.	ASSLHAPGVADYEQY
TRBV7-9	TRBJ1-5	.	.	ASSLGSDYQPQH
TRBV6-5	TRBJ2-6	.	.	ASKQDRSGANVLT
TRBV5-1	TRBJ2-7	.	TRBD2	ASSSVAGTYEQY
TRBV9	TRBJ2-1	few	TRBD2	ASSPSGSGAYNEQF
TRBV18	TRBJ2-7	.	.	ASSPGGPDLNEQY
TRBV5-5	TRBJ1-2	.	TRBD1	ASSFSRARQGKDGYT
TRBV6-5	TRBJ2-1	.	TRBD1	ASSYTGQGSSWGQF
TRBV5-4	TRBJ1-6	few	.	ASSLGESSYNSPLH
TRBV2	TRBJ2-5	.	.	ASRTPRVARETQY